This is a list of T cell receptor beta chains from one sample in a study of blood T cell repertoires in COVID-19. Some clones are missing from TCRdb's copy, which holds only in-frame ones; the method was immunoSEQ multiplex PCR. The table includes approximately 390,000 clones, around 91% detected once. Sequenced: peripheral blood. The receptor source for this set is a young man with active or convalescent COVID-19. CDR3s include the opening cysteine and the closing phenylalanine or tryptophan.

v_gene,j_gene,CDR3aa
TRBV27,TRBJ2-7,CASRNTGSYEQYF
TRBV29-1,TRBJ2-3,CSVDGLGRRTDTQYF
TRBV28,TRBJ1-1,CASIVTDGQPNTEAFF
TRBV5-1,TRBJ1-2,CASSSVTGGGYTF
TRBV6-5,TRBJ2-7,CASRLTGLPLFEQYF
TRBV3-1/TRBV3-2,TRBJ2-5,CASKRQGVGETQYF
TRBV28,TRBJ2-3,CASSDTTSGGWDTQYF
TRBV29-1,TRBJ2-1,CSAGARGYYNEQFF
TRBV7-2,TRBJ1-2,CASSSPWTGGGYTF
TRBV4-3,TRBJ2-2,CASSPGLAGGMAGELFF
TRBV27,TRBJ1-1,CASSFRGEETFF
TRBV7-2,TRBJ1-2,CASSSRTVNYGYTF
TRBV15,TRBJ1-1,CATMGQPNTEAFF
TRBV28,TRBJ2-7,CASSRGLAAYEQYF
TRBV4-1,TRBJ2-2,CASRDKLRSTGELFF
TRBV30,TRBJ2-1,CAWSVGTGRNEQFF
TRBV20-1,TRBJ1-5,CSASKGGQPQHF
TRBV28,TRBJ1-2,CASVSQGGYGYTF
TRBV5-4,TRBJ2-7,CASSEGLAASYEQYF
TRBV5-5,TRBJ1-1,CASSFGGLNTEAFF
TRBV14,TRBJ2-5,CASSRRRGSVETQYF
TRBV9,TRBJ1-5,CASSASGDSNQPQHF
TRBV11-1,TRBJ2-1,CASRGLAGNSYNEQFF
TRBV18,TRBJ2-2,CASSPLANTGELFF
TRBV24-1,TRBJ2-5,CATSDSGQQETQYF
TRBV6-6,TRBJ2-1,CASKEGQVIGNEQFF
TRBV25-1,TRBJ2-5,CASSELREEETQYF
TRBV7-9,TRBJ2-2,CASSLGSQTGELFF
TRBV29-1,TRBJ2-3,CSVEDPVRTSGVTDTQYF